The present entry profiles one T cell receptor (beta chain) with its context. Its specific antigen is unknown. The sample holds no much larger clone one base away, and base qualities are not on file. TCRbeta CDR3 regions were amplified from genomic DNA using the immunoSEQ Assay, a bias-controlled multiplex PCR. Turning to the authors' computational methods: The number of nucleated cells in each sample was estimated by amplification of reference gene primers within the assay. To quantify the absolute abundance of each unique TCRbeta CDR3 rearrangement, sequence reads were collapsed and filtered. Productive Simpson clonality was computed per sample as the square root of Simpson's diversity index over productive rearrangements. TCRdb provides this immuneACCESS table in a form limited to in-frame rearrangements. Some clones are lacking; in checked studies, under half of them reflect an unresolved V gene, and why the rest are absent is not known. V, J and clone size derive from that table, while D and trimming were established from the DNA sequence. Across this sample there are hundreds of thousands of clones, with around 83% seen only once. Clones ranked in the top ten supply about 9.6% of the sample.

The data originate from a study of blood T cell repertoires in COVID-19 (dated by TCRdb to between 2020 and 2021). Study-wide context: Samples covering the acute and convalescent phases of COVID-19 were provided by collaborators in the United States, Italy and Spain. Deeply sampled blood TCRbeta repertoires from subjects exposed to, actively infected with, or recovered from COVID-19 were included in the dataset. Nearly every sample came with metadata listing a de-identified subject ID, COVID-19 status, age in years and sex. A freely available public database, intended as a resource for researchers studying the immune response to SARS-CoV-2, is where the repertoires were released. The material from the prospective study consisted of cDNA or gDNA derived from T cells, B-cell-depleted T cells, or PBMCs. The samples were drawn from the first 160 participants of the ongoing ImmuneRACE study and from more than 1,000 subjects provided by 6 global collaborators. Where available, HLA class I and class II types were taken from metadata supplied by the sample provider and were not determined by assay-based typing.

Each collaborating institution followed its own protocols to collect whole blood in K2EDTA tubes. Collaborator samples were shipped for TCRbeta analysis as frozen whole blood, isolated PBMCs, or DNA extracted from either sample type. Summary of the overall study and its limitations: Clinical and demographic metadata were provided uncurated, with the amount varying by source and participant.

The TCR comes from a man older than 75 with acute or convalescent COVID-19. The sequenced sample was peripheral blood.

The CDR3: CASSLIIGTGTSGNTIYF. The nucleotide sequence is given as TGTGCCAGCAGCTTAATCATCGGGACAGGGACCTCTGGAAACACCATATATTTT. The rearranged segments are TRBV11-3 and TRBJ1-3; 9 bases in the middle match TRBD1. Including the terminal cysteine and phenylalanine, the CDR3 comprises 18 residues. This entry keeps only the CDR3 DNA: 54 bases, framed from base 1. The germline V gene encodes CDR1 SGHNT and CDR2 YENEEA. The germline V and J ends show losses of 2 bases and 0 bases respectively, and no gene match explains 8 bases of the junction. Full variable domain (CDR3 extended with the reference TRBV11-3 and TRBJ1-3 proteins): EAGVVQSPRYKIIEKKQPVAFWCNPISGHNTLYWYLQNLGQGPELLIRYENEEAVDDSQLPKDRFSAERLKGVDSTLKIQPAELGDSAVYLCASSLIIGTGTSGNTIYFGEGSWLTVV.